The source of this TCR beta chain is a study of cytotoxic CD8 clonotypes in ibrutinib-treated CLL. The wider study: Recorded responses included 25 or so partial and 2 complete; following median about 68 months, approximately 14 stayed remitted and about twelve progressed. Productive templates averaged around 250,000 per sample, and productive rearrangements roughly 90,000. Study-wide points: Sustained-remission and progressing patients had different sampling times.

Trimming took 7 bases from V and 5 from J; bases not matched to a gene: 8. CDR1 and CDR2 (germline): MDHEN, SYDVKM. The length of the CDR3 is 14 residues. Details on this clone: Its antigen remains unknown.

With sequencing, the targeted depth ranged from 1 in 200,000 to 1 in 1 million T cells. Data came from immunoSEQ multiplex PCR; TCRdb stores just in-frame clones and leaves some out. The sample lists about 300,000 clones; around 77% were seen once. This material consisted of PBMCs, taken at disease progression, from a patient treated with ibrutinib. This TCR derives from a human donor with chronic lymphocytic leukemia. The V gene is TRBV28, the J gene TRBJ2-5; 9 nucleotides agree with TRBD2. CDR3 nucleotide sequence: TGTGCCAGCAACGGCGGGAGGGGGAGGGAGACCCAGTACTTC. Encoded protein: CASNGGRGRETQYF.